The 8 T cell receptor beta chains reported below all come from one sample, sequenced in a study of T cell repertoires in cytomegalovirus infection. A single record per CDR3 protein comes from TCRdb applying MiXCR to the reads. The sample contains 450,000 to 650,000 distinct CDR3 sequences, approximately 25% of which appear only once. Sequencing was done on a sample of PBMCs. These receptors originate from a human donor in good health (CMV status not recorded). Some clones in this sample may be carry-over from other donors' samples.

This clonotype showed up many times. The chain has TRBV7-2 and TRBJ2-1; 14 positions agree with TRBD2. Germline assignment: CDR1 SGHTA and CDR2 FQGNSA. This CDR3 spans 14 amino acids. Germline trimming cut 5 bases from V and 7 bases from J; bases unmatched to any gene: 1. The CDR3 spells CASSRTSGRNEQFF. The CDR3 DNA reads TGTGCCAGCAGCCGGACTAGCGGGAGGAATGAGCAGTTCTTC.

V is TRBV18 and J is TRBJ1-1, with TRBD1 as a possible D gene (6 bases). V lost 3 bases to trimming and J lost 5 bases, with 13 bases between them. The germline V gene encodes CDR1 KGHSH and CDR2 LQKENI. The CDR3 sequence is 14 residues long. CDR3 nucleotides: TGTGCCAGCTCACCGGGGGCCCCCACGACTGAAGCTTTCTTT. Its translation is CASSPGAPTTEAFF.

The chain recombines TRBV6-1 with TRBJ1-5; 8 nucleotides agree with TRBD1. V trimming: 9 bases; J trimming: 2 bases; junction bases outside the gene matches: 12. Germline V gene data show CDR1 as MNHNS and CDR2 as SASEGT. The CDR3 loop spans 16 amino acids. The CDR3 spells CASHNDRGLGNQPQHF. In nucleotides, the CDR3 is TGTGCCAGTCATAACGACAGGGGATTAGGCAATCAGCCCCAGCATTTT.

This clonotype was seen just once. This rearrangement joins TRBV19 to TRBJ1-5, with D possibly TRBD1 on 6 matching bases. This CDR3 has 15 residues. V shed 5 bases and J shed 1 base, with 12 bases lying between them. Germline V CDR1 and CDR2: LNHDA, SQIVND (reference sequence). The CDR3 protein is CASSVGGQSNQPQHF. The CDR3 nucleotides are TGTGCCAGTAGTGTGGGGGGCCAGAGCAATCAGCCCCAGCATTTT.

The J gene is TRBJ2-1, the V gene TRBV18; no definite D call. V shed 2 bases and J shed 0 bases, with 14 bases lying between them. This CDR3 is built from 17 residues. From germline, CDR1 is KGHSH and CDR2 LQKENI. The CDR3 nucleotides are TGTGCCAGCTCACCAAAAACAGCACCCAACTCCTACAATGAGCAGTTCTTC. Amino acids: CASSPKTAPNSYNEQFF.

With respect to this clonotype: One base away lies a much larger clone, so this may be a sequencing read error. The chain recombines TRBV7-2 with TRBJ2-1, with 8 bases that match TRBD2. Germline CDR1 is SGHTA and CDR2 is FQGNSA. This CDR3 has 13 amino acids. The ends lost 5 bases at V and 11 bases at J; junction bases unmatched: 8. This CDR3 is CASSRDPGGKQFF. The DNA of the CDR3 is TGTGCCAGCAGCCGTGACCCGGGAGGGAAGCAGTTCTTC.

The chain is built from TRBV6-2 or TRBV6-3 and TRBJ2-1, with a possible D match to TRBD2 (5 bases). From germline, CDR1 is MNHEY and CDR2 SVGEGT. This CDR3 has 16 residues. V lost 2 bases and J lost 0, with 11 bases in between. This CDR3 is CASSYASGVSYNEQFF. The CDR3 DNA reads TGTGCCAGCAGTTACGCCAGCGGCGTCTCCTACAATGAGCAGTTCTTC.

Regarding this clonotype: This CDR3 is missing its conserved last phenylalanine or tryptophan, likely due to a read error. The chain couples TRBV7-2 to TRBJ1-3; D is ambiguous. CDR3 length: 12 amino acids. Trimming cost V 2 bases and J 3 bases, with 2 bases left between them. Looked up from germline, CDR1 is SGHTA and CDR2 is FQGNSA. The CDR3 here is CASSLSGNTIYS. CDR3 nucleotides: TGTGCCAGCAGCTTAAGTGGAAACACCATATATTCT.